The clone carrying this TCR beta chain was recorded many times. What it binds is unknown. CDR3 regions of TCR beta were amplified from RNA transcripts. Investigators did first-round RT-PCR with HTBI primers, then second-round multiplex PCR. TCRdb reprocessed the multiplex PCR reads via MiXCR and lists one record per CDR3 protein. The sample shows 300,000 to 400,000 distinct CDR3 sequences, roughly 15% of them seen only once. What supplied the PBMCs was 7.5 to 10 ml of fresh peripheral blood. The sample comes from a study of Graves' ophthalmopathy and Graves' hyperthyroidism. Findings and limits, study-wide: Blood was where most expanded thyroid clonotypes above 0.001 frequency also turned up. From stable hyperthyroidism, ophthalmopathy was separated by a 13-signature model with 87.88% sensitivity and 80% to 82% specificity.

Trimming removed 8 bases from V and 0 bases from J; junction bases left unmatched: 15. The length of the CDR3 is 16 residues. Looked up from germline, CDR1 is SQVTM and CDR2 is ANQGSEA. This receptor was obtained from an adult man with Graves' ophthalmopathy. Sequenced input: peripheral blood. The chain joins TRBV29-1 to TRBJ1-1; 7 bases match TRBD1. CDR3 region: CSRKVRGRYMNTEAFF. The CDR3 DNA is TGCAGCAGGAAGGTAAGGGGGCGATACATGAACACTGAAGCTTTCTTT. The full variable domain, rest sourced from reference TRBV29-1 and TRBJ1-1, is SAVISQKPSRDICQRGTSLTIQCQVDSQVTMMFWYRQQPGQSLTLIATANQGSEATYESGFVIDKFPISRPNLTFSTLTVSNMSPEDSSIYLCSRKVRGRYMNTEAFFGQGTRLTVV.